These 18 T cell receptor beta chains were all obtained from the same sample, sequenced in a study of T-cell reconstitution after alpha-beta-depleted transplantation in children (dated by TCRdb to 2016 to 2017). The library was produced with PCR. TCRdb records Illumina HiSeq 2500 as the sequencer. To normalize quantification of the TCRbeta repertoire, the TCR libraries were built with molecular barcoding that relied on unique molecular identifiers. Using fastp at Q25 and MiXCR, TCRdb reprocessed the public reads and kept productive beta chains. Each record represents a unique CDR3 protein, reported with the most common genes and DNA among its rows. In all, the sample holds 350,000 to 450,000 distinct CDR3 sequences, and about 14% of those were seen once. The ten largest clones capture about 4.5% of the sample. The sample was PBMCs, taken from the stem cell graft. The receptors originated from a human donor who donated a stem cell graft to a child with Fanconi anemia.

This chain uses TRBV6-2 or TRBV6-3 with TRBJ1-4; tentative D call: TRBD1 (6 bases). CDR1 and CDR2 (germline): MNHEY, SVGEGT. This CDR3 contains 17 residues. V was trimmed by 4 bases and J by 0 bases, leaving 15 bases between them. This chain's CDR3 is CASSFDRRLATNEKLFF. The CDR3 DNA follows: TGTGCCAGCAGTTTCGACAGGCGCCTTGCAACTAATGAAAAACTGTTTTTT.

This clonotype was seen many times. The chain is built from TRBV7-9 and TRBJ2-1; TRBD2 is a possible D gene (6 bases). Germline lookup yields CDR1 SEHNR and CDR2 FQNEAQ (reference sequence). This CDR3 region has 14 residues. V lost 5 bases, J lost 4 bases, and 12 bases lay in between. The CDR3, as DNA: TGTGCCAGCAGCCGTGGGACTTCTTACAATGAGCAGTTCTTC. It translates to CASSRGTSYNEQFF.

The CDR3 DNA follows: TGTGCCAGCAGCTGGGGACTAGCGGGCAATGAGCAGTTCTTC. It codes for CASSWGLAGNEQFF. V usage is TRBV6-2 or TRBV6-3 and J usage is TRBJ2-1; 12 bases are shared with TRBD2. Germline V CDR1 and CDR2: MNHEY, SVGEGT. The trim removed 6 bases at V and 6 bases at J, leaving 3 bases unmatched. The CDR3 is 14 residues long.

This clonotype was found a few times. CDR3 bases: TGTGCCAGCAGCTTGGCCGCGGGGGGCGCCCACTATGGCTACACCTTC. Protein product: CASSLAAGGAHYGYTF. The rearrangement uses TRBV5-5 and TRBJ1-2; a weak D match, TRBD1 (6 bases). Germline CDR1 and CDR2: SGHKS and YYEKEE (reference sequence). CDR3 length: 16 amino acids. V was trimmed by 0 bases and J by 3 bases, leaving 15 bases between them. Full variable domain (outside the CDR3, taken from reference TRBV5-5 and TRBJ1-2): DAGVTQSPTHLIKTRGQQVTLRCSPISGHKSVSWYQQVLGQGPQFIFQYYEKEERGRGNFPDRFSARQFPNYSSELNVNALLLGDSALYLCASSLAAGGAHYGYTFGSGTRLTVV.

The rearrangement uses TRBV20-1 and TRBJ1-2; 7 nucleotides agree with TRBD1. The CDR3 is 15 amino acids. The trim removed 2 bases at V and 6 bases at J, leaving 12 bases unmatched. Germline V gene lookup returns CDR1 DFQATT and CDR2 SNEGSKA (reference sequence). The CDR3, as DNA: TGCAGTGCTAGACATTTGGCACAGGGGCCTGATGGCTACACCTTC. The encoded protein is CSARHLAQGPDGYTF.

This clonotype was observed a handful of times. Written as DNA, the CDR3 is TGTGCCTCGGGACCCGCTCATAACTATGGCTACACCTTC. Protein: CASGPAHNYGYTF. This chain uses TRBV2 with TRBJ1-2, with a possible D match to TRBD1 (5 bases). Trimming removed 11 bases from V and 1 base from J, with 14 bases in between. This CDR3 spans 13 amino acids. From germline, CDR1 is SNHLY and CDR2 FYNNEI.

J is TRBJ2-1 and V is TRBV5-5, with D perhaps assigned TRBD1 or TRBD2 (6 bases each). V dropped 5 bases and J dropped 8 bases, with 23 bases sitting between them. Germline CDR1 reads SGHKS; CDR2 reads YYEKEE (reference sequence). This CDR3 is 16 amino acids long. This CDR3 reads CASRRGLGPKGDEQFF. The CDR3 DNA reads TGTGCCAGCAGACGGGGGCTAGGCCCAAAAGGGGATGAGCAGTTCTTC.

This clonotype came up many times. The V call is TRBV20-1, the J call TRBJ2-5, with TRBD2 identical over 9 bases. The length of the CDR3 is 15 residues. V lost 0 bases, J lost 2 bases, and 4 bases stayed unmatched. The germline V gene has CDR1 DFQATT and CDR2 SNEGSKA (reference sequence). This chain's CDR3 is CSARDPAGGQETQYF. The CDR3 DNA reads as TGCAGTGCTAGAGATCCGGCGGGGGGGCAAGAGACCCAGTACTTC.

This clonotype was counted many times. V gene TRBV10-3 combines with J gene TRBJ2-1; tentatively, D is TRBD2 (5 bases). Trimming stripped 8 bases from V and 7 bases from J, with 15 bases between. The CDR3 is 13 amino acids. CDR1 is ENHRY and CDR2 is SYGVKD in the germline V gene. Here the CDR3 reads CAIGWGEGNEQFF. In DNA, the CDR3 is TGTGCCATCGGGTGGGGAGAAGGGAATGAGCAGTTCTTC.

The chain joins TRBV6-5 to TRBJ2-5, with 10 bases fitting TRBD2. This CDR3 has 16 amino acids. V was clipped by 2 bases and J by 4 bases; unmatched bases: 7. Germline values: CDR1 MNHEY, CDR2 SVGAGI. In DNA form, the CDR3 reads TGTGCCAGCAGTTACGGAGCGGGGGGGCCAATAGAGACCCAGTACTTC. The encoded protein is CASSYGAGGPIETQYF.

This clonotype was recorded many times. Here the CDR3 DNA reads TGTGCCTGGGGACCAACTAATGAAAAACTGTTTTTT. Amino acid sequence: CAWGPTNEKLFF. This chain links TRBV30 with TRBJ1-4, with D unclear. CDR1 and CDR2 (germline): GTSNPN, SVGIG (reference sequence). CDR3 length: 12 amino acids. V dropped 5 bases and J dropped 0 bases, with 4 bases sitting between them.

This clonotype was observed at least ten times. This chain uses TRBV12-3 or TRBV12-4 with TRBJ1-2; D uncertain. The CDR3 sequence is 11 residues long. V gave up 3 bases and J gave up 2 bases, with 1 base separating them. CDR3 DNA: TGTGCCAGCAGTTTGAACTATGGCTACACCTTC. It codes for CASSLNYGYTF.

V and J are TRBV6-2 or TRBV6-3 and TRBJ1-1, with D tentatively TRBD1 (5 bases). The germline V gene encodes CDR1 MNHEY and CDR2 SVGEGT. The CDR3 extends over 14 amino acids. V was clipped by 8 bases and J by 4 bases, with 17 bases between them. Here the CDR3 reads CASGTRVDGTEAFF. CDR3 coding DNA: TGTGCCAGCGGGACCAGGGTCGACGGCACTGAAGCTTTCTTT.

V and J are TRBV7-8 and TRBJ2-1; D call uncertain. Trimming stripped 4 bases from V and 9 bases from J, with 7 bases between. The CDR3 is 11 residues long. CDR1 is SGHVS, CDR2 FQNEAQ, per germline. CDR3 sequence reads: CASSWSIEQFF. Here the CDR3 DNA reads TGTGCCAGCAGCTGGAGCATTGAGCAGTTCTTC.

Ten or more counts support this clonotype. This chain connects TRBV9 to TRBJ2-2; D gene ambiguous. The germline gives CDR1 SGDLS, CDR2 YYNGEE. The length of the CDR3 is 13 residues. V lost 0 bases and J 6 bases, leaving 6 bases between the germline ends. The CDR3 region is CASSVDPAGELFF. The CDR3 bases are TGTGCCAGCAGCGTAGACCCTGCCGGGGAGCTGTTTTTT.

This clonotype appeared many times. V usage is TRBV5-5 and J usage is TRBJ1-4; D not resolved. The length of the CDR3 is 14 residues. The germline gives CDR1 SGHKS, CDR2 YYEKEE (reference sequence). Trimming pared 4 bases from V and 0 bases from J, leaving 7 bases between. CDR3 DNA sequence: TGTGCCAGCAGCCTGATTGCAACTAATGAAAAACTGTTTTTT. Translation: CASSLIATNEKLFF.

This chain joins TRBV5-1 and TRBJ2-2; 9 nucleotides agree with TRBD1. The germline V gene encodes CDR1 SGHRS and CDR2 YFSETQ. CDR3 length: 15 amino acids. V shed 5 bases and J 2 bases; nucleotides not matched to a gene: 4. The CDR3 DNA reads as TGCGCCAGCAGGAAACAGGGGGCTAACACCGGGGAGCTGTTTTTT. Residues: CASRKQGANTGELFF.

This clonotype was counted only a few times. The V gene is TRBV5-1, the J gene TRBJ2-3; D may be TRBD2 (5 bases). CDR3 length: 14 residues. The V gene lost 7 bases and the J gene lost 8 bases, with 20 bases spanning the gap. Germline CDR1 SGHRS, CDR2 YFSETQ. The CDR3 sequence is CASGSILEDPTQYF. CDR3 nucleotide sequence: TGCGCCAGCGGATCAATACTAGAGGATCCTACGCAGTATTTT.